Described below is a single T cell receptor (beta chain) sequence and its context. This entry belongs to a study of shared T cell receptors in the human thymus. The protocol was immunoSEQ multiplex PCR, while the TCRdb copy is restricted to in-frame clones and leaves out a portion. The table records under 850,000 clones, around 87% of them present only once. Losses at the gene ends were 0 bases for V and 4 bases for J; bases not matched to a gene: 8. The CDR3 is 17 residues long. Germline CDR1 and CDR2: LGHNA and YNFKEQ. These data were also reused for a study on human thymus T cells. That source adds: Immunologically healthy infants in Finland undergoing congenital heart defect surgery were the donors. Thymus was obtained from resections taken during corrective heart surgery. Apparent skewing of V and J gene usage characterized both thymic and blood repertoires. Related research examined unrelated individuals and reported that their thymic repertoires overlapped highly.

Input material: thymocytes. The clonotype comes from a boy in the first two years of life with a congenital heart defect. The chain has TRBV4-2 and TRBJ2-2, with 7 positions matching TRBD2. CDR3 DNA: TGTGCCAGCAGCCAAGATGCGGCGGGAGAGACCACCGGGGAGCTGTTTTTT. It is translated as CASSQDAAGETTGELFF.